The 20 T cell receptor beta chains given below trace back to one sample, sequenced in a study of human CD8 memory T cell subsets. Production of TCR beta libraries used UMI-labeled 5' RACE as the method. TCRdb re-called the 5' RACE reads and catalogs CDR3 proteins one per entry, DNA excluded. The data show approximately 9,400 distinct CDR3 sequences, and the top ten clones hold 20%. Sequencing was performed on CD8+ T cells from PBMCs. These receptors all stem from a human donor in good health.

This clonotype counts as medium-sized by frequency. V gene TRBV20-1 combines with J gene TRBJ1-3. Germline V gives CDR1 DFQATT, CDR2 SNEGSKA (reference sequence). The CDR3 spans 14 residues. The chain's CDR3 is CSADEGSSGNTIYF.

The chain uses TRBV7-9 and TRBJ1-2; TCRdb proposes TRBD1, but this gene call is untestable without DNA. CDR3 length: 15 residues. The germline V gene has CDR1 SEHNR and CDR2 FQNEAQ (reference sequence). Here the CDR3 reads CASSLITGGSYGYTF.

This rearrangement joins TRBV5-1 to TRBJ2-3; the D call of TRBD1 rests on TCRdb alone, since no DNA is present to check it. There are 19 residues in the CDR3. Germline-derived CDR1 and CDR2 are SGHRS and YFSETQ. The chain's CDR3 is CASTPTTPFQRLSTDTQYF.

The V gene is TRBV2, the J gene TRBJ1-1. Germline lookup yields CDR1 SNHLY and CDR2 FYNNEI. This CDR3 is built from 13 residues. The CDR3 sequence: CASSENPNTEAFF.

The gene calls are TRBV7-8 and TRBJ2-5. The CDR3 loop spans 11 amino acids. The V gene's germline CDR1 is SGHVS and CDR2 FQNEAQ. CDR3 protein: CASSSKETQYF.

J is TRBJ2-7 and V is TRBV12-3 or TRBV12-4; no DNA is available, so the TRBD1 call from TCRdb remains unchecked. The CDR3 runs to 16 residues. This CDR3 reads CASSSTGTGGLYEQYF.

This chain joins TRBV20-1 and TRBJ2-3. Germline values: CDR1 DFQATT, CDR2 SNEGSKA (reference sequence). CDR3 size: 11 residues. CDR3: CRMGLTDTQYF.

The chain recombines TRBV28 with TRBJ1-5; there is no DNA to check the TCRdb D call of TRBD1. CDR1 is MDHEN and CDR2 is SYDVKM in the germline V gene. The CDR3 spans 19 residues. The CDR3 is CASSSLPFGGGDRGQPQHF.

The rearrangement uses TRBV7-2 and TRBJ2-7; without DNA, the TCRdb call of TRBD2 cannot be checked. CDR3 length equals 13 residues. Germline V gives CDR1 SGHTA, CDR2 FQGNSA. The CDR3 reads CASSPSGAYEQYF.

The rearrangement links TRBV5-1 to TRBJ2-3; TCRdb proposes TRBD1, but this gene call is untestable without DNA. This CDR3 is 14 amino acids long. CDR1 and CDR2 from the germline V gene are SGHRS and YFSETQ. CDR3 residues: CASSSPYDTDTQYF.

By frequency, this clonotype registers medium-sized. V is TRBV7-9 and J is TRBJ2-1; the D call of TRBD2 rests on TCRdb alone, since no DNA is present to check it. CDR1 and CDR2 from the germline V gene are SEHNR and FQNEAQ (reference sequence). The CDR3 extends over 15 amino acids. The CDR3: CASSLDSGRRNEQFF. Variable domain in full (rest from reference TRBV7-9 and TRBJ2-1): DTGVSQNPRHKITKRGQNVTFRCDPISEHNRLYWYRQTLGQGPEFLTYFQNEAQLEKSRLLSDRFSAERPKGSFSTLEIQRTEQGDSAMYLCASSLDSGRRNEQFFGPGTRLTVL.

The rearrangement links TRBV5-6 to TRBJ2-3. The CDR3 is made up of 12 amino acids. Germline V gives CDR1 SGHDT, CDR2 YYEEEE. This CDR3 reads CASSPNTDTQYF.

Its frequency marks this clonotype as medium-sized. The chain links TRBV5-1 to TRBJ2-1; TCRdb calls TRBD1, which cannot be checked without DNA. The length of the CDR3 is 15 residues. Germline lookup yields CDR1 SGHRS and CDR2 YFSETQ. CDR3 region: CASSSRQGRNNEQFF.

The CDR3 sequence is CASSLEVTGGYEQYF. The genes are TRBV7-2 and TRBJ2-7; TCRdb's D call of TRBD1 is untestable without DNA. The CDR3 covers 15 residues. Germline V gene data show CDR1 as SGHTA and CDR2 as FQGNSA. Variable domain in full (rest from reference TRBV7-2 and TRBJ2-7): GAGVSQSPSNKVTEKGKDVELRCDPISGHTALYWYRQSLGQGLEFLIYFQGNSAPDKSGLPSDRFSAERTGGSVSTLTIQRTQQEDSAVYLCASSLEVTGGYEQYFGPGTRLTVT.

The V and J genes are TRBV4-2 and TRBJ2-3; TCRdb returns TRBD1, unconfirmable since there is no DNA. Germline V gene lookup returns CDR1 LGHNA and CDR2 YNFKEQ. The CDR3 length is 15 residues. CDR3 residues: CASSQGGGSTDTQYF.

The chain has TRBV27 and TRBJ2-7; as DNA is missing, the TRBD2 call by TCRdb cannot be tested. This CDR3 contains 16 residues. Looked up from germline, CDR1 is MNHEY and CDR2 is SMNVEV (reference sequence). This CDR3 is CASRVWGTRASYEQYF.

V usage is TRBV7-8 and J usage is TRBJ2-3; TCRdb selects TRBD2, and the lack of DNA leaves this call unchecked. The germline gives CDR1 SGHVS, CDR2 FQNEAQ. This CDR3 comprises 16 residues. The CDR3 protein is CASSYLTSGAADTQYF.

The chain links TRBV27 to TRBJ2-1; TCRdb returns TRBD1, unconfirmable since there is no DNA. This CDR3 spans 13 amino acids. The germline gives CDR1 MNHEY, CDR2 SMNVEV (reference sequence). The CDR3 reads CASSSRFYNEQFF.

The rearrangement joins TRBV9 to TRBJ2-1; with no DNA, the TCRdb D assignment of TRBD2 cannot be verified. Germline-derived CDR1 and CDR2 are SGDLS and YYNGEE. The CDR3 is made up of 16 amino acids. The CDR3 loop reads CASSVGNSGTSKKEFF.

The CDR3 loop reads CASSLFSRPGFF. The chain carries TRBV7-9 and TRBJ1-1. CDR1 is SEHNR and CDR2 is FQNEAQ in the germline V gene (reference sequence). CDR3 size: 12 residues.